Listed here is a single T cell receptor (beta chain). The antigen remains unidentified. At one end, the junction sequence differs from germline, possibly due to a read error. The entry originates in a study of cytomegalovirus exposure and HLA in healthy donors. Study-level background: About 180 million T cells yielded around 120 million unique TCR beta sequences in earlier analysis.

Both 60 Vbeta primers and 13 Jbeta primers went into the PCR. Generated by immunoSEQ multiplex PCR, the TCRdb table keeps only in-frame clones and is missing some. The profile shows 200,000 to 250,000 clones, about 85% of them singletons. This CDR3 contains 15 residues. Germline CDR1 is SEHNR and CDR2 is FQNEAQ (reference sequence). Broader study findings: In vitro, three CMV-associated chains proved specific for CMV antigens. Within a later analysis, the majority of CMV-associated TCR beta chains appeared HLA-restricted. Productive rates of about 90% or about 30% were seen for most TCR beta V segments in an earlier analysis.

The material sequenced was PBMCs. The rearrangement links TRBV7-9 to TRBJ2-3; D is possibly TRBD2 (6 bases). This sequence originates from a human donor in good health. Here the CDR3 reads CSSSPGLPGTDTQYF. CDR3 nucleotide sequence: TGTTCCAGCAGTCCGGGACTCCCTGGCACAGATACGCAGTATTTT.